Below, 17 T cell receptor beta chains from the same sample are listed, as sequenced in a study of CD8 T cells in Susac syndrome. RNA amounts of 0.5 to 1 ug underwent reverse transcription with random hexamers. Each CDR3 protein gets one entry after TCRdb re-called the immunoSEQ multiplex PCR reads with MiXCR. The sample comprises roughly 140,000 distinct CDR3 sequences, 90% to 95% of which are singletons, and more than 0.2% rests with the top ten. The sequencing sample was made of CD8+ T cells from PBMCs. The receptors here all came from a human donor with multiple sclerosis.

The J gene is TRBJ1-2, the V gene TRBV16; D is unclear. Germline V gene sequence: CDR1 KGHSY, CDR2 FQNENV. Trimming cost V 4 bases and J 7 bases, with 13 bases left between them. CDR3 length: 13 residues. Here the CDR3 reads CASSLPRGLGYTF. The CDR3 DNA reads as TGTGCCAGCAGCCTTCCCCGAGGACTTGGCTACACCTTC.

The gene calls are TRBV7-8 and TRBJ2-5; D possibly uses TRBD1 or TRBD2 (5 bases each). With 0 bases removed from V and 5 bases from J, the gap between germline ends came to 10 bases. Germline CDR1 is SGHVS and CDR2 is FQNEAQ. The CDR3 extends over 14 amino acids. The CDR3 DNA sequence: TGTGCCAGCAGCTTAGCGCCTGAGGGGGAGACCCAGTACTTC. Translated, it gives CASSLAPEGETQYF.

This chain uses TRBV30 with TRBJ1-1, with D possibly being TRBD1 (6 bases). V shed 0 bases and J shed 3 bases, with 8 bases lying between them. Germline V gene data show CDR1 as GTSNPN and CDR2 as SVGIG (reference sequence). The CDR3 is made up of 13 amino acids. The CDR3 DNA sequence: TGTGCCTGGAGTGTACAGGGACACACTGAAGCTTTCTTT. This gives the protein CAWSVQGHTEAFF.

The chain couples TRBV13 to TRBJ2-5; TRBD2 might be the D (5 bases). Trimming took 5 bases from V and 2 from J, leaving 9 bases between them. In germline, CDR1 is PRHDT, CDR2 FYEKMQ (reference sequence). CDR3 length: 13 residues. The CDR3 coding sequence is TGTGCCAGCAGCCAGAGAGGGCAAGAGACCCAGTACTTC. Translated, it gives CASSQRGQETQYF. Full variable domain (missing parts from reference TRBV13 and TRBJ2-5): AAGVIQSPRHLIKEKRETATLKCYPIPRHDTVYWYQQGPGQDPQFLISFYEKMQSDKGSIPDRFSAQQFSDYHSELNMSSLELGDSALYFCASSQRGQETQYFGPGTRLLVL.

V gene TRBV25-1 combines with J gene TRBJ2-1; D unclear. CDR3 length: 15 amino acids. Germline V gives CDR1 MGHDK, CDR2 SYGVNS. The V and J ends lost 5 bases and 5 bases respectively, with 16 bases between them. This CDR3 reads CASSINVGANNEQFF. The DNA of the CDR3 is TGTGCCAGCAGTATTAACGTGGGCGCAAACAATGAGCAGTTCTTC.

The genes are TRBV15 and TRBJ2-1, with no clear D. V was pared by 0 bases and J by 1 base, with 16 bases between. This CDR3 comprises 18 residues. In germline, CDR1 is LNHNV, CDR2 YYDKDF (reference sequence). The CDR3 DNA is TGTGCCACCAGCAGAGATTACTCCTTAAGCCTTTCCTACAATGAGCAGTTCTTC. Encoded protein: CATSRDYSLSLSYNEQFF.

The rearrangement uses TRBV5-1 and TRBJ2-2; D unclear. Trimming cost V 5 bases and J 3 bases, with 8 bases left between them. CDR1 SGHRS and CDR2 YFSETQ come from the germline V gene. CDR3 length: 13 residues. As DNA, the CDR3 is TGCGCCAGCAGGGCCAGCTACACCGGGGAGCTGTTTTTT. It codes for CASRASYTGELFF.

The chain combines TRBV28 with TRBJ2-7; tentatively, D is TRBD1 or TRBD2 (5 bases each). The CDR3 contains 13 residues. V lost 8 bases to trimming and J lost 2 bases, with 13 bases between them. Germline V gene lookup returns CDR1 MDHEN and CDR2 SYDVKM. CDR3 region: CASGEGPAYEQYF. The DNA for the CDR3 is TGTGCCAGCGGCGAGGGGCCTGCCTACGAGCAGTACTTC.

The V call is TRBV4-3, the J call TRBJ2-3; D possibly corresponds to TRBD2 (7 bases). Germline-derived CDR1 and CDR2 are LGHNA and YSLEER. The CDR3 length is 19 residues. V lost 0 bases and J 0 bases, leaving 19 bases between the germline ends. The CDR3 here is CASSQDAGRGAASTDTQYF. CDR3 DNA sequence: TGCGCCAGCAGCCAAGATGCGGGTCGGGGGGCCGCTAGCACAGATACGCAGTATTTT.

This chain uses TRBV12-3 or TRBV12-4 with TRBJ2-5, with unresolved D. V was clipped by 3 bases and J by 5 bases, with 7 bases between them. This CDR3 spans 12 amino acids. This CDR3 is CASSFPRETQYF. The CDR3 nucleotides read TGTGCCAGCAGTTTCCCCCGGGAGACCCAGTACTTC.

The V call is TRBV12-5, the J call TRBJ2-1; the D is unclear. From germline, CDR1 is LGHNT and CDR2 FRNRAP. The CDR3 has 11 amino acids. V lost 7 bases and J lost 4, with 5 bases in between. The CDR3, as DNA: TGTGCTAGTGATTTATACAATGAGCAGTTCTTC. Translated, it gives CASDLYNEQFF.

J is TRBJ1-2 and V is TRBV3-1, with unresolved D. Germline lookup yields CDR1 LGHDT and CDR2 YNNKEL (reference sequence). Between the trimmed V and J ends, which lost 0 bases and 8 bases, there was a span of 19 bases. The length of the CDR3 is 16 residues. Written as DNA, the CDR3 is TGTGCCAGCAGCCAAGAACTCGGGCAGAGATCGGGAGGCTACACCTTC. Its translation is CASSQELGQRSGGYTF.

Here the CDR3 DNA reads TGCGCCAGCAGCCAAGTTGAGGGCCTACATGGCTACACCTTC. This translates into CASSQVEGLHGYTF. The chain combines TRBV4-3 with TRBJ1-2; no reliable D call. CDR3 size: 14 residues. V gave up 1 base and J gave up 6 bases, with 12 bases separating them. The germline CDR1 and CDR2 sequences are LGHNA and YSLEER.

The chain combines TRBV6-1 with TRBJ2-7; TRBD1 agrees at 7 bases. V lost 4 bases and J lost 5; bases outside the gene matches: 11. In germline, CDR1 is MNHNS, CDR2 SASEGT. The CDR3 loop spans 15 amino acids. For the CDR3, the DNA is TGTGCCAGCAGTGCCTTGACAGGGACATCTGACGAGCAGTACTTC. Translated: CASSALTGTSDEQYF.

The chain recombines TRBV20-1 with TRBJ1-1, with 8 bases identical to TRBD1. Germline trimming cut 4 bases from V and 7 bases from J; bases unmatched to any gene: 14. The length of the CDR3 is 15 residues. Germline CDR1 and CDR2: DFQATT and SNEGSKA (reference sequence). The CDR3 bases are TGCAGTGCTACTACCTCACGACAGGGGAATGGTGAAGCTTTCTTT. Its protein is CSATTSRQGNGEAFF.

The CDR3 region has the DNA TGTGCCAGCAGTTTATCGAGGAATAATGGCTACACCTTC. Its translation is CASSLSRNNGYTF. The V call is TRBV27, the J call TRBJ1-2, with unresolved D. Trimming removed 0 bases at V and 6 bases at J, with 8 bases between. The CDR3 consists of 13 residues. Per the germline V gene, CDR1 is MNHEY and CDR2 is SMNVEV (reference sequence).

V usage is TRBV13 and J usage is TRBJ2-1, with TRBD2 as a possible D gene (6 bases). The germline V gene has CDR1 PRHDT and CDR2 FYEKMQ (reference sequence). The V gene lost 4 bases and the J gene lost 10 bases, with 14 bases spanning the gap. The length of the CDR3 is 13 residues. The CDR3, as DNA: TGTGCCAGCAGCTGGGGGGTTAGGGGAGAGCAGTTCTTC. This codes for CASSWGVRGEQFF.